These T cell receptor beta chains were read from a single sample in a study of cytomegalovirus exposure and HLA in healthy donors. Libraries were prepared by immunoSEQ multiplex PCR; TCRdb keeps only in-frame clonotypes and omits some of them. The repertoire has about 180,000 clones, 75% to 85% of them found once; the top ten carry over 2%. The sequencing input was PBMCs. All receptors come from a woman younger than 45 in good health and CMV-seronegative. Each CDR3 is given without its conserved first and last residue.

v_gene,CDR3aa
TRBV6-4,ATSKPRFYEQY
TRBV29-1,SVPQTGGFSEAF
TRBV4-1,ASSQELVVSYNEQF
TRBV6-1,ASSETSGATDTQY
TRBV4-1,ASSPGLAGRTDTQY
TRBV5-1,ASSYPTTSYEQY
TRBV4-3,ASSQDSGLVNEKLF
TRBV11-2,ASSLVATGNSPLH
TRBV7-9,ASSPGDRGQQETQY
TRBV28,ASSQVLHTIY
TRBV7-9,ASSRPLAGAYEQY
TRBV6-1,ASSELAIHQDHQPQH
TRBV9,ASSVVAGERNEQF
TRBV25-1,ASSAAGTAGNTIY
TRBV9,ASSVQAGGSAYNEQF
TRBV19,ASSSPTSGYNEQF
TRBV6-5,ASSQQGSSPLH
TRBV27,ARKQGVAKSGANVLT
TRBV27,ASSLGDRGSGANGLT
TRBV6-1,ASSELWSMQTQY
TRBV30,AWSVSGGITEAF
TRBV7-2,ASSLSGQPSDTQY
TRBV4-1,ASSQYRDRDSYEQY
TRBV2,ASRKGASGYT
TRBV10-1,ASSESRGGLPPYEQY
TRBV7-2,ASSLGRLSGYT
TRBV7-8,ASSTRSLTGAYSNQPQH
TRBV15,ATSSSGTANEKLF